Each of the 16 T cell receptor beta chains below was sequenced from the same sample in a study of monozygotic twins with inflammatory bowel disease. TCRdb re-called the 5' RACE reads and shows each CDR3 protein once, DNA omitted. The sample has about 160,000 distinct CDR3 sequences, and its top ten clones hold 2.4%. The specimen sequenced was blood. These TCRs come from a human donor with ulcerative colitis or Crohn's disease, or a healthy co-twin of an affected twin (not recorded which).

CDR3 loop: CASRSTPFTDTQYF. J is TRBJ2-3 and V is TRBV3-1. This CDR3 is 14 amino acids long. Germline CDR1 reads LGHDT; CDR2 reads YNNKEL (reference sequence).

The V and J genes are TRBV20-1 and TRBJ2-4; TCRdb selects TRBD1, and the lack of DNA leaves this call unchecked. This CDR3 contains 17 residues. Germline-derived CDR1 and CDR2 are DFQATT and SNEGSKA (reference sequence). CDR3 region: CSAPGGAGLIAKNIQYF.

V and J are TRBV28 and TRBJ2-3. Germline loops: CDR1 MDHEN, CDR2 SYDVKM. The CDR3 has 13 amino acids. CDR3 residues: CASERPATDTQYF.

The chain uses TRBV20-1 and TRBJ2-7; with no DNA, the TCRdb D assignment of TRBD1 cannot be verified. The CDR3 contains 13 residues. Germline-derived CDR1 and CDR2 are DFQATT and SNEGSKA (reference sequence). CDR3 loop: CSAYRTGGHEQYF.

V usage is TRBV7-9 and J usage is TRBJ2-6; there is no DNA to check the TCRdb D call of TRBD1. The CDR3 runs 16 residues. The germline V gene has CDR1 SEHNR and CDR2 FQNEAQ (reference sequence). The CDR3 here is CASSLAGGPGANVLTF.

This chain joins TRBV19 and TRBJ2-1; TCRdb's assignment of TRBD2 cannot be checked, as there is no DNA. The germline gives CDR1 LNHDA, CDR2 SQIVND (reference sequence). The CDR3 consists of 14 residues. The CDR3 loop is CASSPWGGNNEQFF.

The rearrangement joins TRBV12-3 or TRBV12-4 to TRBJ2-7; TCRdb returns TRBD1, unconfirmable since there is no DNA. The length of the CDR3 is 11 residues. The CDR3 sequence: CASSRDNEQYF.

The gene calls are TRBV12-3 or TRBV12-4 and TRBJ2-7. The CDR3 runs to 13 residues. CDR3 protein: CASSLELAGEQYF.

V and J are TRBV23-1 and TRBJ2-1; without DNA, the TCRdb call of TRBD2 cannot be checked. TRBV23-1 is assigned to the ORF class and has an uncertain function. The CDR3 is made up of 17 amino acids. The CDR3 protein is CASSQSPGLTPGNEQFF.

This chain links TRBV25-1 with TRBJ1-1; TCRdb designates TRBD1, a call that cannot be tested without DNA. Germline values: CDR1 MGHDK, CDR2 SYGVNS. This CDR3 has 13 amino acids. CDR3 sequence reads: CASSEGPYTEAFF.

The V gene is TRBV5-6, the J gene TRBJ2-7; TCRdb's D call of TRBD1 is untestable without DNA. Looked up from germline, CDR1 is SGHDT and CDR2 is YYEEEE. The CDR3 contains 16 residues. The CDR3 sequence is CASSPGDGAPAYEQYF.

The chain joins TRBV6-1 to TRBJ1-6; TCRdb selects TRBD1, and the lack of DNA leaves this call unchecked. The CDR3 is 16 residues long. Germline V gene sequence: CDR1 MNHNS, CDR2 SASEGT. The CDR3 here is CASTWTAPGWDSPLHF.

The rearrangement joins TRBV5-1 to TRBJ2-5. The CDR3 runs 14 residues. Germline values: CDR1 SGHRS, CDR2 YFSETQ. CDR3 sequence reads: CASSLGLHIEAQYF.

The chain uses TRBV20-1 and TRBJ1-4; the D gene TCRdb calls, TRBD1, cannot be checked with no DNA. Germline values: CDR1 DFQATT, CDR2 SNEGSKA (reference sequence). This CDR3 has 14 residues. This CDR3 is CSAGGGQQNEKLFF.

The rearrangement joins TRBV7-8 to TRBJ2-1; TCRdb gives TRBD1 as the D gene, but with no DNA this cannot be confirmed. CDR3 size: 17 residues. Germline V lookup: CDR1 SGHVS, CDR2 FQNEAQ. The CDR3 loop is CASSLGGGAGQYNEQFF.

The rearrangement joins TRBV20-1 to TRBJ2-1. This CDR3 has 14 amino acids. Looked up from germline, CDR1 is DFQATT and CDR2 is SNEGSKA (reference sequence). The chain's CDR3 is CSARAGSSYNEQFF.